The 2 T cell receptor beta chains below all came from one sample that was sequenced in a study of shared clonotypes between healthy human individuals. Clones were read by immunoSEQ multiplex PCR, and TCRdb kept only the in-frame ones, dropping some. The data show about 980,000 clones, with over 60% seen just once and roughly 1.5% held by the top ten. The sample taken for sequencing was memory CD4+ T cells sorted from blood. Noted subset: CD45RA-negative fraction. Every receptor here comes from a man aged 18 to 29 in good health.

The chain recombines TRBV7-8 with TRBJ2-7, with 9 positions matching TRBD2. The V gene end was trimmed by 3 bases and the J gene end by 3 bases; junction bases not matched to a gene: 12. This CDR3 has 17 amino acids. Germline V gene lookup returns CDR1 SGHVS and CDR2 FQNEAQ. CDR3: CASSFATAGGLLYEQYF. The CDR3 coding sequence is TGTGCCAGCAGCTTCGCGACAGCGGGGGGTCTTCTCTACGAGCAGTACTTC.

Points on this clone: The identical CDR3 is also encoded by other nucleotide sequences in the sample. The rearrangement joins TRBV2 to TRBJ1-5; D may be TRBD1 (5 bases). The CDR3 is 15 amino acids. V lost 3 bases and J lost 0, with 9 bases in between. Germline CDR1 reads SNHLY; CDR2 reads FYNNEI. As DNA, the CDR3 is TGTGCCAGCAGTGAGGGGGGGTATAGCAATCAGCCCCAGCATTTT. This sequence encodes CASSEGGYSNQPQHF.